This T cell receptor beta chain was captured in a study of blood T cell repertoires in COVID-19. Study-level background: Sites in the United States, Italy and Spain provided acute and convalescent COVID-19 samples.

Original methodology: Nucleated cell counts were estimated from reference gene primer amplification. Generated by immunoSEQ multiplex PCR, the TCRdb table keeps only in-frame clones and is missing some. Clone size and the V and J calls come from that table; the DNA yielded D and trimming. The profile shows over 40,000 clones, about 86% of them singletons. Sequencing was performed on peripheral blood. This clonotype was obtained from a man at least 80 years old with active COVID-19.

DNA of the CDR3: TGTGCCAGCAGCCTTCACTTAGACACCGGGGAGCTGTTTTTT. Translation: CASSLHLDTGELFF. The genes are TRBV7-2 and TRBJ2-2; D not resolved. The CDR3 loop spans 14 amino acids. Germline V gene sequence: CDR1 SGHTA, CDR2 FQGNSA. V was pared by 5 bases and J by 3 bases, with 10 bases between.